Following are 19 T cell receptor beta chains from one sample sequenced in a study of blood T cell repertoires in COVID-19 (dated by TCRdb to the early 2020s). The library was produced with the immunoSEQ multiplex PCR assay. TCRdb retrieved this table from immuneACCESS and kept in-frame rearrangements only. Not all clones are present; in checked studies, unresolved V genes account for under half, and no reason is known for the remainder. For this sample the table gives approximately 140,000 clones, of which roughly 82% were detected only once. The ten biggest clones cover approximately 14% of the sample. Specimen: peripheral blood. Receptor source: a man at least 80 years old with acute or convalescent COVID-19.

The chain has TRBV10-3 and TRBJ1-3; 10 positions match TRBD1. This CDR3 region has 15 residues. Germline lookup yields CDR1 ENHRY and CDR2 SYGVKD. V trimming: 0 bases; J trimming: 6 bases; junction bases outside the gene matches: 2. Here the CDR3 reads CAISESGQGVNTIYF. CDR3 nucleotide sequence: TGTGCCATCAGTGAGTCTGGACAGGGGGTAAACACCATATATTTT.

The chain has TRBV28 and TRBJ2-1; TRBD1 might be the D (5 bases). V lost 7 bases to trimming and J lost 9 bases, with 19 bases between them. Germline-derived CDR1 and CDR2 are MDHEN and SYDVKM. The CDR3 is 14 residues long. The CDR3 region is CASTGQMGILEQFF. As DNA, the CDR3 is TGTGCCAGCACAGGGCAAATGGGGATTCTTGAGCAGTTCTTC.

CDR3 region: CASSLGYRDEQYF. The DNA for the CDR3 is TGTGCCAGCAGCTTAGGGTACAGGGACGAGCAGTACTTC. The chain links TRBV7-2 to TRBJ2-7, with TRBD1 as a possible D gene (6 bases). The V gene lost 1 base and the J gene lost 5 bases, with 9 bases spanning the gap. Germline V CDR1 and CDR2: SGHTA, FQGNSA. The length of the CDR3 is 13 residues.

The chain links TRBV9 to TRBJ1-6; D remains ambiguous. V was trimmed by 0 bases and J by 12 bases, leaving 13 bases between them. The CDR3 sequence is 14 residues long. CDR1 is SGDLS, CDR2 YYNGEE, per germline. In DNA form, the CDR3 reads TGTGCCAGCAGCGTAGGGCCTCTAGAGGTACCCCTCCACTTT. Protein sequence: CASSVGPLEVPLHF.

The CDR3 reads CASSTGSVSYEQYF. In nucleotides, the CDR3 is TGTGCCAGCAGTACAGGGAGCGTTTCCTACGAGCAGTACTTC. V gene TRBV27 combines with J gene TRBJ2-7; TRBD1 is a possible D gene (6 bases). V lost 5 bases, J lost 1 base, and 12 bases lay in between. This CDR3 has 14 residues. The germline CDR1 and CDR2 sequences are MNHEY and SMNVEV (reference sequence).

The genes are TRBV5-1 and TRBJ2-5; maybe TRBD1 (7 bases). The CDR3 is 14 residues long. V was pared by 2 bases and J by 5 bases, with 13 bases between. Germline CDR1 reads SGHRS; CDR2 reads YFSETQ. The CDR3 spells CASSFETGRETQYF. As DNA, the CDR3 is TGCGCCAGCAGCTTCGAGACAGGGAGGGAGACCCAGTACTTC. The full variable domain, in which reference TRBV5-1 and TRBJ2-5 provide the parts outside the CDR3, is KAGVTQTPRYLIKTRGQQVTLSCSPISGHRSVSWYQQTPGQGLQFLFEYFSETQRNKGNFPGRFSGRQFSNSRSEMNVSTLELGDSALYLCASSFETGRETQYFGPGTRLLVL.

This sequence joins TRBV28 and TRBJ1-2; D might be TRBD1 (6 bases). Per germline, CDR1 MDHEN and CDR2 SYDVKM. Trimming left V 5 bases short and J 0 bases short, with 16 bases between. CDR3 length: 16 amino acids. CDR3 nucleotides: TGTGCCAGCAGTCCCAGGGGCCCTCAAGCTAACTATGGCTACACCTTC. Encoded protein: CASSPRGPQANYGYTF.

The rearrangement joins TRBV9 to TRBJ2-7; 8 bases align to TRBD2. Trimming took 4 bases from V and 2 from J; bases not matched to a gene: 5. The CDR3 loop spans 14 amino acids. CDR1 and CDR2 (germline): SGDLS, YYNGEE. CDR3 residues: CASSPRTSPYEQYF. The DNA of the CDR3 is TGTGCCAGCAGCCCCCGGACTAGCCCCTACGAGCAGTACTTC.

The chain uses TRBV28 and TRBJ1-2; D is ambiguous. Germline CDR1 MDHEN, CDR2 SYDVKM. Trimming took off 2 bases at V and 7 bases at J, with 17 bases between the two ends. This CDR3 comprises 15 residues. CDR3 in amino acids: CASSLPSGIAGGYTF. For the CDR3, the DNA is TGTGCCAGCAGTTTACCCTCCGGAATTGCAGGTGGCTACACCTTC.

The chain recombines TRBV3-1 (or the pseudogene TRBV3-2) with TRBJ2-2; possibly TRBD1 for D (5 bases). Germline V gives CDR1 LGHDT, CDR2 YNNKEL (reference sequence). Trimming shortened V by 3 bases and J by 5 bases, and 13 bases separated the two germline ends. The CDR3 totals 15 residues. The CDR3 sequence: CASSHLAGLTGELFF. For the CDR3, the DNA is TGTGCCAGCAGCCATCTCGCAGGGCTTACCGGGGAGCTGTTTTTT.

J is TRBJ1-6 and V is TRBV6-2 or TRBV6-3, with D tentatively TRBD1 (5 bases). The CDR3 loop spans 15 amino acids. The V and J ends lost 2 bases and 8 bases respectively, with 13 bases between them. The germline gives CDR1 MNHEY, CDR2 SVGEGT. CDR3 residues: CASSYKGIGDSPLHF. The CDR3 DNA sequence: TGTGCCAGCAGTTACAAGGGGATCGGTGATTCACCCCTCCACTTT.

This sequence joins TRBV28 and TRBJ1-5; D unresolved. Deletions cut 7 bases from V and 6 bases from J, with 10 bases between. CDR3 length: 12 amino acids. Germline assignment: CDR1 MDHEN and CDR2 SYDVKM. CDR3 nucleotide sequence: TGTGCCAGCACGGCCGGAGCTCAGCCCCAGCATTTT. Translation gives CASTAGAQPQHF.

This clone was observed a few times. The rearrangement joins TRBV4-1 to TRBJ1-3, with unresolved D. The germline V gene encodes CDR1 MGHRA and CDR2 YSYEKL. CDR3 length: 16 amino acids. V gave up 0 bases and J gave up 5 bases, with 14 bases separating them. This CDR3 reads CASSQDRGTLRNTIYF. The CDR3 nucleotides are TGCGCCAGCAGCCAAGATCGTGGCACATTAAGAAACACCATATATTTT.

This clone was observed a single time. DNA of the CDR3: TGTGCCAGTAGTTCAGGGGTTCGCAATGAGCAGTTCTTC. This translates into CASSSGVRNEQFF. The chain has TRBV19 and TRBJ2-1; D possibly corresponds to TRBD1 (6 bases). Germline V lookup: CDR1 LNHDA, CDR2 SQIVND (reference sequence). This CDR3 has 13 residues. V was clipped by 5 bases and J by 6 bases, with 11 bases between them.

In this sample, this clone turned up once. V gene TRBV7-8 combines with J gene TRBJ2-7; possibly TRBD1 for D (6 bases). Germline-derived CDR1 and CDR2 are SGHVS and FQNEAQ. The length of the CDR3 is 15 residues. Between the trimmed V and J ends, which lost 6 bases and 0 bases, there was a span of 15 bases. For the CDR3, the DNA is TGTGCCAGCAGACAGACGGACAGTAACTCCTACGAGCAGTACTTC. Protein product: CASRQTDSNSYEQYF.

In its sample, this clone was seen a few times. The chain joins TRBV5-6 to TRBJ1-6, with 9 bases aligning to TRBD1. This CDR3 spans 18 amino acids. Looked up from germline, CDR1 is SGHDT and CDR2 is YYEEEE. Trimming at V came to 4 bases and at J to 0 bases, leaving 8 bases not matched to a gene. Written as DNA, the CDR3 is TGTGCCAGCAGCCCAGGGACAGGGCGAAGCTCCTATAATTCACCCCTCCACTTT. Its translation is CASSPGTGRSSYNSPLHF.

The chain employs TRBV5-6 and TRBJ2-5; 8 nucleotides match TRBD2. Germline V lookup: CDR1 SGHDT, CDR2 YYEEEE. The junction had 5 bases not matched to a gene; V was cut back by 2 bases and J by 5 bases. This CDR3 region has 14 residues. The CDR3 DNA follows: TGTGCCAGCAGCTTTAGCGGGGTGAGGGAGACCCAGTACTTC. It is translated as CASSFSGVRETQYF.

The CDR3 DNA reads TGTGCCAGCAGCTTAGCTACGGGCAGGGTCGGCGGCTACACCTTC. It is translated as CASSLATGRVGGYTF. The chain recombines TRBV7-9 with TRBJ1-2, with D possibly being TRBD1 (5 bases). Trimming left V 0 bases short and J 8 bases short, with 16 bases between. CDR1 SEHNR and CDR2 FQNEAQ come from the germline V gene (reference sequence). The CDR3 length is 15 residues.

On this clone itself: Other DNA sequences from this sample encode an identical CDR3 as well. This sequence joins TRBV28 and TRBJ2-7, with D possibly TRBD2 on 5 matching bases. The V end was cut by 2 bases, the J end by 4 bases, with 6 bases between. The germline V gene has CDR1 MDHEN and CDR2 SYDVKM. The CDR3 runs 12 residues. The CDR3 sequence is CASSLPGYEQYF. The DNA of the CDR3 is TGTGCCAGCAGTTTACCGGGATACGAGCAGTACTTC.